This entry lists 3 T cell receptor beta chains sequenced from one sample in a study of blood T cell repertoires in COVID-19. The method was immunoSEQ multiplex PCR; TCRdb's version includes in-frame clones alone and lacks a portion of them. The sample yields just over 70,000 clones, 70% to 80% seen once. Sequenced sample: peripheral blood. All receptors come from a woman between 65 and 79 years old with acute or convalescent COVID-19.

The CDR3 region is CASTVAGGEETQYF. CDR3 DNA sequence: TGTGCCAGCACTGTGGCAGGGGGTGAGGAGACCCAGTACTTC. The chain has TRBV6-5 and TRBJ2-5; 7 positions match TRBD1. The CDR3 extends over 14 amino acids. The V gene end was trimmed by 7 bases and the J gene end by 5 bases; junction bases not matched to a gene: 10. Germline V gene lookup returns CDR1 MNHEY and CDR2 SVGAGI.

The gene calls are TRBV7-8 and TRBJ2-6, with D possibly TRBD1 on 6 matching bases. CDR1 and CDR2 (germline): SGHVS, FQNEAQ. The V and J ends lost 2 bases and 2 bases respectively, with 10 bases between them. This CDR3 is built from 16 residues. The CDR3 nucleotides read TGTGCCAGCAGCTTAACCAGGGGTGCTGGGGCCAACGTCCTGACTTTC. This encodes CASSLTRGAGANVLTF.

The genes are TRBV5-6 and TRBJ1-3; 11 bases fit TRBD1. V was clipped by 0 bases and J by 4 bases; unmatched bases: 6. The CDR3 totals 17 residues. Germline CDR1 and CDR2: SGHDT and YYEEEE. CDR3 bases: TGTGCCAGCAGCTTGGCCGGACAGGGGGCATCAGGAAACACCATATATTTT. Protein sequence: CASSLAGQGASGNTIYF.